Listed below are T cell receptor beta chains from one sample, sequenced in a study of T cells after yellow fever vaccination. TCRdb reprocessed the 5' RACE reads with MiXCR, giving one entry per CDR3 protein. The sample yields 300,000 to 400,000 distinct CDR3 sequences, around 12% seen once. This specimen consisted of CD4+ T cells sorted from PBMCs, obtained 15 days after the yellow fever booster vaccination. Receptors originate from a man aged 18 to 30 who received the YFV17D yellow fever vaccine. The CDR3 runs from the conserved cysteine through the conserved F or W. D genes are given only for firm matches. Some rows have no size entry. The others give once, few or many, or a class for an expanded clone.

cdr3_length,v_call,d_call,clone_size,j_call,cdr3_nt,cdr3_aa
15,TRBV4-3,-,many,TRBJ2-7,TGCGCCAGCAGCCAGGCCAGCGGTTGGTCCTACGAGCAGTACTTC,CASSQASGWSYEQYF
15,TRBV5-1,-,-,TRBJ2-2,TGCGCCAGCAGCTCCGAAACATGGCCCATGGGGGAGCTGTTTTTT,CASSSETWPMGELFF
12,TRBV15,-,few,TRBJ1-2,TGTGCCACCAGTTACGCTAACTATGGCTACACCTTC,CATSYANYGYTF
16,TRBV29-1,TRBD2,few,TRBJ2-5,TGCAGCGTCGACCTATTAGCGGGGGGGCCGAGAGAGACCCAGTACTTC,CSVDLLAGGPRETQYF
14,TRBV6-2/TRBV6-3,TRBD1,-,TRBJ1-2,TGTACCAGCAGTTCCTGGGGCAGGGGGCATGGCTACACCTTC,CTSSSWGRGHGYTF
15,TRBV11-2,TRBD2,few,TRBJ2-3,TGTGCCAGCAGCTTAGAGCGGGGGGCCTCAGATACGCAGTATTTT,CASSLERGASDTQYF
14,TRBV9,-,few,TRBJ2-2,TGTGCCAGCAGCGTAGCTCGGAGTACCGGGGAGCTGTTTTTT,CASSVARSTGELFF
16,TRBV4-3,-,few,TRBJ1-2,TGCGCCAGCAGCCAAGATTTAATAGGACCGCGATATGGCTACACCTTC,CASSQDLIGPRYGYTF
15,TRBV7-2,-,few,TRBJ2-3,TGTGCCAGCAGCCAGAGACTGGCCGGAACAGATACGCAGTATTTT,CASSQRLAGTDTQYF
15,TRBV20-1,TRBD1,-,TRBJ1-6,TGCAGTGCTAGATCCCGACAGGGGAATAATTCACCCCTCCACTTT,CSARSRQGNNSPLHF
14,TRBV20-1,-,few,TRBJ1-1,TGCAGTGCTAGAGGTGTAGGGGGGTATACTGAAGCTTTCTTT,CSARGVGGYTEAFF
14,TRBV20-1,TRBD2,few,TRBJ2-3,TGCAGTGCTCCCCGCGGGGGGATCGCAGATACGCAGTATTTT,CSAPRGGIADTQYF
14,TRBV5-4,-,-,TRBJ2-2,TGTGCCAGCAGCGGGACGACTAGACCCGGGGAGCTGTTTTTT,CASSGTTRPGELFF
16,TRBV18,-,-,TRBJ2-7,TGTGCCAGCTCACCCGTTGAGGCCGGGACCGGTCCCGGGCAGTACTTC,CASSPVEAGTGPGQYF
14,TRBV5-1,-,-,TRBJ2-3,TGCGCCAGCGTCGAAGGGGGGGTCACAGATACGCAGTATTTT,CASVEGGVTDTQYF